The 20 T cell receptor beta chains below all came from one sample that was sequenced in a study of T-cell reconstitution after alpha-beta-depleted transplantation in children. Unique molecular identifiers were used in preparing the TCRbeta library. One entry per CDR3 protein results from TCRdb running MiXCR on the PCR reads. The sample has fewer than 250,000 distinct CDR3 sequences, 17% seen once. Here the sequenced sample was PBMCs, mostly from graft donor cells, taken 360 days after TCRalphabeta/CD19-depleted stem cell transplant. The receptor source for this set is a male patient aged 2 to 9 who had a stem cell transplant for acute lymphoblastic leukemia, so the T cells may come from the graft donor.

Only a few counts were recorded for this clonotype. This chain links TRBV9 with TRBJ2-1; 7 nucleotides align to TRBD2. CDR3 size: 15 residues. V lost 2 bases and J lost 4; bases outside the gene matches: 6. Germline assignment: CDR1 SGDLS and CDR2 YYNGEE. CDR3 in amino acids: CASSVSGQLYNEQFF. The CDR3 nucleotides are TGTGCCAGCAGCGTTAGCGGGCAACTTTACAATGAGCAGTTCTTC.

This clonotype came up many times. This sequence joins TRBV28 and TRBJ1-1; D gene uncertain. Trimming stripped 8 bases from V and 0 bases from J, with 10 bases between. The CDR3 totals 13 residues. Germline V lookup: CDR1 MDHEN, CDR2 SYDVKM. CDR3 in amino acids: CASLLGMNTEAFF. The CDR3 DNA follows: TGTGCCAGCCTATTGGGTATGAACACTGAAGCTTTCTTT. Complete variable domain (other parts from reference TRBV28 and TRBJ1-1): DVKVTQSSRYLVKRTGEKVFLECVQDMDHENMFWYRQDPGLGLRLIYFSYDVKMKEKGDIPEGYSVSREKKERFSLILESASTNQTSMYLCASLLGMNTEAFFGQGTRLTVV.

The CDR3 nucleotides are TGTGCCAGCAGTTTCAAGATGAACACTGAAGCTTTCTTT. Its protein is CASSFKMNTEAFF. The chain uses TRBV12-3 or TRBV12-4 and TRBJ1-1; no clear D. The CDR3 runs to 13 residues. The V end lost 3 bases, the J end lost 0 bases, and 5 bases lay between the germline ends.

This clonotype turned up a few times. V and J are TRBV7-2 and TRBJ1-4; no clear D gene. The germline CDR1 and CDR2 sequences are SGHTA and FQGNSA. CDR3 length: 15 residues. Trimming took 4 bases from V and 8 from J, leaving 17 bases between them. CDR3 nucleotide sequence: TGTGCCAGCAGCTCAGCGGTAGGGTGGGGAGAAAAACTGTTTTTT. It specifies CASSSAVGWGEKLFF.

CDR3: CASSQTGSNTGELFF. CDR3 in DNA: TGTGCCAGCAGCCAGACAGGATCGAACACCGGGGAGCTGTTTTTT. The rearrangement links TRBV6-2 or TRBV6-3 to TRBJ2-2, with a weak D call TRBD1 (6 bases). CDR1 MNHEY and CDR2 SVGEGT come from the germline V gene. V was shortened by 6 bases and J by 0 bases, with 11 bases between the two germline ends. This CDR3 spans 15 amino acids.

This chain uses TRBV15 with TRBJ2-7, with 9 bases lining up with TRBD1. Trimming at V came to 0 bases and at J to 2 bases, leaving 14 bases not matched to a gene. The CDR3 length is 19 residues. Germline V CDR1 and CDR2: LNHNV, YYDKDF (reference sequence). The CDR3 here is CATSRDATLGTGKTYEQYF. For the CDR3, the DNA is TGTGCCACCAGCAGAGATGCGACACTGGGGACAGGGAAAACCTACGAGCAGTACTTC. Full variable domain (rest looked up from reference TRBV15 and TRBJ2-7): DAMVIQNPRYQVTQFGKPVTLSCSQTLNHNVMYWYQQKSSQAPKLLFHYYDKDFNNEADTPDNFQSRRPNTSFCFLDIRSPGLGDTAMYLCATSRDATLGTGKTYEQYFGPGTRLTVT.

The chain employs TRBV11-2 and TRBJ2-5; D not resolved. CDR1 SGHAT and CDR2 FQNNGV come from the germline V gene. The length of the CDR3 is 11 residues. The V and J ends lost 8 bases and 5 bases respectively, with 9 bases between them. The CDR3 loop reads CASGVGETQYF. Written as DNA, the CDR3 is TGTGCCAGCGGGGTCGGGGAGACCCAGTACTTC.

This clonotype was observed a handful of times. The V gene is TRBV7-2, the J gene TRBJ2-3; D is unclear. The CDR3 covers 17 residues. Germline CDR1 and CDR2: SGHTA and FQGNSA. V was clipped by 3 bases and J by 4 bases, with 20 bases between them. CDR3 amino acids: CASSFPLAGRSSDTQYF. In DNA form, the CDR3 reads TGTGCCAGCAGCTTCCCGCTCGCCGGGCGGAGCTCAGATACGCAGTATTTT.

The chain carries TRBV6-2 or TRBV6-3 and TRBJ2-3; 8 bases line up with TRBD2. Germline loops: CDR1 MNHEY, CDR2 SVGEGT. Trimming removed 6 bases from V and 2 bases from J; junction bases left unmatched: 7. This CDR3 has 15 residues. The DNA of the CDR3 is TGTGCCAGCAGCCAAGAGCGGGGGACCACAGATACGCAGTATTTT. Translating it yields CASSQERGTTDTQYF.

This clonotype was seen a handful of times. The chain joins TRBV20-1 to TRBJ2-7; unclear D gene. Germline V lookup: CDR1 DFQATT, CDR2 SNEGSKA (reference sequence). This CDR3 is built from 13 residues. Trimming took off 2 bases at V and 1 base at J, with 9 bases between the two ends. The CDR3 here is CSARQPRSYEQYF. CDR3 DNA: TGCAGTGCTAGACAACCACGTTCCTACGAGCAGTACTTC.

The genes are TRBV4-3 and TRBJ2-3; D might be TRBD1 (5 bases). Germline V gene lookup returns CDR1 LGHNA and CDR2 YSLEER. The CDR3 sequence is 15 residues long. Trimming took 0 bases from V and 5 from J, leaving 12 bases between them. This chain's CDR3 is CASSQDQGLGDTQYF. CDR3 coding DNA: TGCGCCAGCAGCCAAGACCAGGGCCTCGGAGATACGCAGTATTTT.

This chain connects TRBV12-3 or TRBV12-4 to TRBJ2-6; D is undetermined. The CDR3 consists of 16 residues. V was shortened by 7 bases and J by 0 bases, with 13 bases between the two germline ends. The CDR3 here is CASTLGPSSGANVLTF. As DNA, the CDR3 is TGTGCCAGCACCTTAGGCCCTTCCTCTGGGGCCAACGTCCTGACTTTC.

The rearrangement joins TRBV30 to TRBJ1-3; D may be TRBD1 (6 bases). The CDR3 runs 13 residues. Germline V gene data show CDR1 as GTSNPN and CDR2 as SVGIG (reference sequence). Deletions cut 7 bases from V and 2 bases from J, with 12 bases between. CDR3 coding DNA: TGTGCCTCCCGGACAGCGACTGGAAACACCATATATTTT. This sequence encodes CASRTATGNTIYF.

The rearrangement joins TRBV9 to TRBJ2-1; 8 bases line up with TRBD2. The CDR3 is made up of 16 amino acids. The V gene's germline CDR1 is SGDLS and CDR2 YYNGEE. J gave up 5 bases and V 3 bases, and 10 bases lay outside the gene matches. The CDR3 DNA sequence: TGTGCCAGCAGCGCAAAGGCGGGAGGCGACCACAATGAGCAGTTCTTC. This encodes CASSAKAGGDHNEQFF.

The sample holds a few counts of this clonotype. The chain links TRBV5-5 to TRBJ2-7; D possibly corresponds to TRBD2 (5 bases). Trimming cost V 0 bases and J 11 bases, with 12 bases left between them. The CDR3 is made up of 12 amino acids. Germline CDR1 reads SGHKS; CDR2 reads YYEKEE (reference sequence). The CDR3 region is CASSLGSVSEYF. In nucleotides, the CDR3 is TGTGCCAGCAGCTTGGGTAGCGTGTCGGAGTACTTC.

This clonotype was recorded a few times. The chain uses TRBV4-1 and TRBJ2-2; D unresolved. This CDR3 contains 17 residues. Germline V CDR1 and CDR2: MGHRA, YSYEKL. V gave up 4 bases and J gave up 4 bases, with 19 bases separating them. CDR3 sequence reads: CASSPGITLGPTGELFF. CDR3 bases: TGCGCCAGCAGCCCGGGTATAACCCTGGGCCCCACCGGGGAGCTGTTTTTT.

The V call is TRBV9, the J call TRBJ1-4, with D uncertain. Germline CDR1 and CDR2: SGDLS and YYNGEE. Trimming removed 3 bases from V and 5 bases from J, with 14 bases in between. This CDR3 spans 15 amino acids. The CDR3 here is CASSATAKINEKLFF. The CDR3 DNA reads TGTGCCAGCAGCGCAACAGCTAAGATAAATGAAAAACTGTTTTTT.

V usage is TRBV5-1 and J usage is TRBJ2-4; TRBD1 matches at 8 bases. The CDR3 sequence is 20 residues long. After removal of 4 bases from V and 1 base from J, the junction contained 19 bases not matched to a gene. Germline-derived CDR1 and CDR2 are SGHRS and YFSETQ. This chain's CDR3 is CASSVPGRGLPSEAKNIQYF. DNA for the CDR3: TGCGCCAGCAGCGTGCCGGGCAGGGGGCTTCCTAGTGAGGCCAAAAACATTCAGTACTTC.

Only a few counts were recorded for this clonotype. The chain recombines TRBV5-6 with TRBJ1-1; no firm D call. Trimming removed 4 bases from V and 1 base from J, with 8 bases in between. The CDR3 has 13 residues. Germline V CDR1 and CDR2: SGHDT, YYEEEE. The CDR3 here is CASSRAPNTEAFF. For the CDR3, the DNA is TGTGCCAGCAGCCGGGCCCCGAACACTGAAGCTTTCTTT.

The chain links TRBV29-1 to TRBJ2-5; TRBD2 agrees at 15 bases. Per the germline V gene, CDR1 is SQVTM and CDR2 is ANQGSEA. This CDR3 comprises 18 residues. The V segment lost 3 bases and the J segment 4 bases; nucleotides outside the gene matches: 12. CDR3 sequence (DNA): TGCAGCGTTGATCGCCGGACTAGCGGGGGGGTCGTCCTAGAGACCCAGTACTTC. Translation gives CSVDRRTSGGVVLETQYF.